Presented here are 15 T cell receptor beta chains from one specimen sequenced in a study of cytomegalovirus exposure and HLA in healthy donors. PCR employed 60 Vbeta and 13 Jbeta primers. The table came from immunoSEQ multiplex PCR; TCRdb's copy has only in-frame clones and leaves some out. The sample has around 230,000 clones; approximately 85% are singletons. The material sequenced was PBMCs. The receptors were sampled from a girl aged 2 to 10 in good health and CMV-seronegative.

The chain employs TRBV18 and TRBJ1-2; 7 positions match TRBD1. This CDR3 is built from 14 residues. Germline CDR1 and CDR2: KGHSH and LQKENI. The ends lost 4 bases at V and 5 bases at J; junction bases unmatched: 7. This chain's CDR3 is CASSLRDRQYGYTF. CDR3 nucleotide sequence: TGTGCCAGCTCACTCCGGGACAGACAATATGGCTACACCTTC.

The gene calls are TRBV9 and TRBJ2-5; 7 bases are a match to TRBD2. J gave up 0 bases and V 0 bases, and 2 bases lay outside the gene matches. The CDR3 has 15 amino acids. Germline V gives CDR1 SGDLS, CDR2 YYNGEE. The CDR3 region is CASSVVRGNQETQYF. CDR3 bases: TGTGCCAGCAGCGTAGTGCGGGGGAACCAAGAGACCCAGTACTTC.

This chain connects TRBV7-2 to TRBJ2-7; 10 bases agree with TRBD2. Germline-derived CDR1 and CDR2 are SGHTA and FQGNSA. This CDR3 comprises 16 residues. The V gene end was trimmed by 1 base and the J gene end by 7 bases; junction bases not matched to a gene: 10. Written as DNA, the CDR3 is TGTGCCAGCAGCTTAGGTGGTCTAGCGGGAGTGTCTGAGCAGTACTTC. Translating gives CASSLGGLAGVSEQYF.

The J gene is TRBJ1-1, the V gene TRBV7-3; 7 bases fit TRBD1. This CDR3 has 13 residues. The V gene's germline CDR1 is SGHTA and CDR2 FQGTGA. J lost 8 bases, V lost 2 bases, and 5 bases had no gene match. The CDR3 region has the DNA TGTGCCAGCAGCTTACGACAGGGTCTCGAAGCTTTCTTT. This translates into CASSLRQGLEAFF.

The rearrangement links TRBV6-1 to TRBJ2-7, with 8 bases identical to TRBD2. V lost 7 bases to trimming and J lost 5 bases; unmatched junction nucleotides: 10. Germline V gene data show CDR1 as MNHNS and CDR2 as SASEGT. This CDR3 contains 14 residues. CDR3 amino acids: CASIPSGRRNEQYF. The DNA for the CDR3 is TGTGCCAGCATTCCCAGCGGGAGAAGAAACGAGCAGTACTTC.

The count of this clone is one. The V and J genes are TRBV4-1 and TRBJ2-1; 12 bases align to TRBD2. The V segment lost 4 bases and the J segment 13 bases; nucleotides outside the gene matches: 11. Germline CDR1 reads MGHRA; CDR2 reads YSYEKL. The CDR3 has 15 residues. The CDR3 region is CASSLGLAGSLVQFF. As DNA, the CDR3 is TGCGCCAGCAGCCTCGGACTAGCGGGGAGCCTGGTACAGTTCTTC.

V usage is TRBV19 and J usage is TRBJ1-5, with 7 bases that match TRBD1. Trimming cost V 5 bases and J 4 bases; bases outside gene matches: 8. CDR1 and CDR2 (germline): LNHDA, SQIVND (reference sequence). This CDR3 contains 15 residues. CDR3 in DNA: TGTGCCAGTAGTTACCGACAGGGAGTAAATCAGCCCCAGCATTTT. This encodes CASSYRQGVNQPQHF.

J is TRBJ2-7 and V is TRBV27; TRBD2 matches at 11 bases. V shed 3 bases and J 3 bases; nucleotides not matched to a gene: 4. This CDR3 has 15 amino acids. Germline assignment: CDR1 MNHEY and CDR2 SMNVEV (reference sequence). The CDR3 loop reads CASSFTLAGVYEQYF. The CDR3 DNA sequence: TGTGCCAGCAGTTTCACACTAGCGGGAGTCTACGAGCAGTACTTC.

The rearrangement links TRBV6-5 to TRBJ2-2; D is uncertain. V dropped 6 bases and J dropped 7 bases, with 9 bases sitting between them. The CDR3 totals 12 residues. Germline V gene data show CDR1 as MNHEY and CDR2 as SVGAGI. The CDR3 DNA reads TGTGCCAGCAGGCTAGGCTTCGGGGAGCTGTTTTTT. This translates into CASRLGFGELFF.

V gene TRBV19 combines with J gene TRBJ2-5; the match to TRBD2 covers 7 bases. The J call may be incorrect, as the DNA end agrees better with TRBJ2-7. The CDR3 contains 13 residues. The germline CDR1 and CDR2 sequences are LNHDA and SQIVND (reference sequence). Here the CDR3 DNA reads TGTGCCAGTAGTCGTTTTGGGAGGGGCGAGCAGTACTTC. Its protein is CASSRFGRGEQYF.

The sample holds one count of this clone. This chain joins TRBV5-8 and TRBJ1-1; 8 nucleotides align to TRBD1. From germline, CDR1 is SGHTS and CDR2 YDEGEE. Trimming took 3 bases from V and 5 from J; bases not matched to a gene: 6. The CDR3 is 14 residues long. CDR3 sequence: CASSSLRGRTEAFF. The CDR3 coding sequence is TGTGCCAGCAGCTCCCTCAGGGGGCGGACTGAAGCTTTCTTT.

The CDR3: CASCRQDLNTEAFF. As DNA, the CDR3 is TGTGCCAGCTGTCGACAGGACTTGAACACTGAAGCTTTCTTT. The chain couples TRBV5-4 to TRBJ1-1, with D perhaps matching TRBD1 (6 bases). The CDR3 consists of 14 residues. Trimming removed 7 bases from V and 0 bases from J, with 13 bases in between. The germline gives CDR1 SGHNT, CDR2 YYREEE (reference sequence).

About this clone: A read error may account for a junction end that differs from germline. In DNA form, the CDR3 reads TGTTCCAGCAGCTTTCTGGAGAGGTCCTACGAGCAGTACTTC. It yields the protein CSSSFLERSYEQYF. The rearrangement links TRBV7-9 to TRBJ2-7; no definite D call. This CDR3 has 14 amino acids. Germline V lookup: CDR1 SEHNR, CDR2 FQNEAQ (reference sequence).

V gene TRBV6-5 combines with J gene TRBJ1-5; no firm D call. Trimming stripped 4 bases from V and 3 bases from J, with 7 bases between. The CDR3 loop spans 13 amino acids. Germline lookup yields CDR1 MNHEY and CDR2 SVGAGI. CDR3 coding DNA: TGTGCCAGCAGTTTCAGTTTCAATCAGCCCCAGCATTTT. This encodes CASSFSFNQPQHF.

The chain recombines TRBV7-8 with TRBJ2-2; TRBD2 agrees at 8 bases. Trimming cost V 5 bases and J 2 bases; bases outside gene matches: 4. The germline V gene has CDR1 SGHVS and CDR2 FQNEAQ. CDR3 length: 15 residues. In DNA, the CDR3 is TGTGCCAGCAGCCCGGGACTAGTTAACACCGGGGAGCTGTTTTTT. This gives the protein CASSPGLVNTGELFF.